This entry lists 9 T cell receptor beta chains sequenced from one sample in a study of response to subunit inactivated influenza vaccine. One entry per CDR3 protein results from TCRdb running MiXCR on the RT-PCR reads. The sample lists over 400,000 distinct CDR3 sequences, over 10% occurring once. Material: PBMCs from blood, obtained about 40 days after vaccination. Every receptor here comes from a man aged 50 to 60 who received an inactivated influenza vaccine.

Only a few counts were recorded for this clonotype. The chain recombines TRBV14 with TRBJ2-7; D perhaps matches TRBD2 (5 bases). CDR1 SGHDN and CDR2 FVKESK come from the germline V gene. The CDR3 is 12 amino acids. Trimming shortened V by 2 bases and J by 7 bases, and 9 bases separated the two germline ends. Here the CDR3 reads CASSQQEREQYF. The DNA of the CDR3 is TGTGCCAGCAGCCAACAGGAGCGGGAGCAGTACTTC.

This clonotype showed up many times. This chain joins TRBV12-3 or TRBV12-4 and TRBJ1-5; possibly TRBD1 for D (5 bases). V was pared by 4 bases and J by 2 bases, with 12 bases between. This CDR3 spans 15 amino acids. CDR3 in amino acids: CASSWGGVGNQPQHF. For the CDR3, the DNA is TGTGCCAGCAGTTGGGGGGGAGTAGGCAATCAGCCCCAGCATTTT.

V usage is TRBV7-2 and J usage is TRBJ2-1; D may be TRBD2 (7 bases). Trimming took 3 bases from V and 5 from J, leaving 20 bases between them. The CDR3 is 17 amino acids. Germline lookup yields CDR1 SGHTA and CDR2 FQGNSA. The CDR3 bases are TGTGCCAGCAGCTTGCTATTGGGGGGGCTGGGAGACAATGAGCAGTTCTTC. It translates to CASSLLLGGLGDNEQFF.

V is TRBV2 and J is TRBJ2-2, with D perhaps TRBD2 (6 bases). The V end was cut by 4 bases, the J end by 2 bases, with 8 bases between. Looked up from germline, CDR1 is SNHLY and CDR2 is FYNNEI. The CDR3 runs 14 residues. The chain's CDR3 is CASSASANTGELFF. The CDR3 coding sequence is TGTGCCAGCAGTGCTAGCGCCAACACCGGGGAGCTGTTTTTT.

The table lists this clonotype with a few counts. CDR3 DNA: TGTGCCACCAGTGGCACAAGTAACACAGATACGCAGTATTTT. Translating gives CATSGTSNTDTQYF. The rearrangement joins TRBV24-1 to TRBJ2-3; the D is unclear. The CDR3 totals 14 residues. The V end was cut by 5 bases, the J end by 2 bases, with 10 bases between. CDR1 KGHDR and CDR2 SFDVKD come from the germline V gene.

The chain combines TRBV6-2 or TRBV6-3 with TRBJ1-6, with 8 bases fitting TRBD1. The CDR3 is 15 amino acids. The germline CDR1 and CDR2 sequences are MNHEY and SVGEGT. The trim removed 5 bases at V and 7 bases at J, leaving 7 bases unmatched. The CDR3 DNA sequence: TGTGCCAGCAGTCCGCAGACAGGGGAAAATTCACCCCTCCACTTT. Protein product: CASSPQTGENSPLHF.

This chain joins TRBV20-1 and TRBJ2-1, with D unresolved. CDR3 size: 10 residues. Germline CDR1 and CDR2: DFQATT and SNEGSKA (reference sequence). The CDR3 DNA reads TGCAGGGAGCTCTACAATGAGCAGTTCTTC. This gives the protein CRELYNEQFF.

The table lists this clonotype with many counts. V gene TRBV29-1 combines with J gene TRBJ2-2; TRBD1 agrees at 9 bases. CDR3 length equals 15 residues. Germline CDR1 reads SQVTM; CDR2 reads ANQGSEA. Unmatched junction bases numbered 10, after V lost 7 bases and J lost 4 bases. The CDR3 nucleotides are TGCAGCGCACAGCGAGGGACAGGGAGCACCGGGGAGCTGTTTTTT. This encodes CSAQRGTGSTGELFF.

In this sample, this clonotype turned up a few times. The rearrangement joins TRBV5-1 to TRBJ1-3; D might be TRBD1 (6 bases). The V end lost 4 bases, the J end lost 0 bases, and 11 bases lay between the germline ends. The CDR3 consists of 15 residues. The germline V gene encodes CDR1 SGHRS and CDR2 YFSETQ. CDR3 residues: CASSAGQNSGNTIYF. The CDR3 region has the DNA TGCGCCAGCAGCGCCGGACAGAACTCTGGAAACACCATATATTTT.